This T cell receptor beta chain was recovered during a study of T cell repertoires in cytomegalovirus infection. Study-wide findings and caveats: Accumulated public TCR beta family frequency recognized individuals carrying CMV together with the relevant HLA. In two of eight donors, the top clonotype was HLA-C-restricted CMV-specific.

This clonotype was found many times. Its antigen is undetermined. TCRdb fed the reads into MiXCR, producing one record per CDR3 protein. The sample shows hundreds of thousands of distinct CDR3 sequences, 17% of them seen only once. Germline lookup yields CDR1 LGHNA and CDR2 YNFKEQ. The CDR3 consists of 17 residues. V lost 0 bases, J lost 6 bases, and 8 bases stayed unmatched. Sequenced material: PBMCs. This TCR came from a human donor in good health (CMV status not recorded). Some clones in this sample may be carry-over from other donors' samples. This chain uses TRBV4-2 with TRBJ2-2; 9 bases match TRBD2. CDR3 amino acids: CASSQDGILAGSGELFF. The CDR3 DNA is TGTGCCAGCAGCCAAGATGGAATCCTAGCGGGGTCCGGGGAGCTGTTTTTT.